This T cell receptor (beta chain) was captured in a study of shared clonotypes between healthy human individuals. The study, taken as a whole, reports: Blood was the sole source, and tissue repertoires probably differ. Among donors, the sharing of clonotypes was expected to be influenced by sequencing depth.

Genomic DNA from each subset was divided evenly over several immunoSEQ plates. Assay: immunoSEQ multiplex PCR; the TCRdb copy retains only in-frame clones and omits some. Found here are fewer than 600,000 clones, more than 75% of them singletons; the top ten hold about 13%. Nashville, Tennessee was home to all donors, who were Caucasian adults. Concerning this clone: Its antigen is not known. With a much larger clone just one base away, this may be a read error.

The specimen sequenced was PBMCs. The receptor was isolated from a woman between 40 and 55 years old in good health. Some clones in this sample may be carry-over from other donors' samples.

The CDR3 nucleotides read TGTGCCAGCAGCCCAGGGTGGGGCACTGAAGCTTTCTTT. Residues: CASSPGWGTEAFF. The V call is TRBV28, the J call TRBJ1-1; D possibly corresponds to TRBD1 (5 bases). The germline V and J ends were trimmed by 6 bases and 4 bases, with 12 bases remaining between them. CDR1 and CDR2 (germline): MDHEN, SYDVKM. The CDR3 spans 13 residues.